One and the same sample provided the 24 T cell receptor beta chains below, sequenced in a study of blood T cells in healthy people across ages. Together with a sample-barcoded 5' primer, a J-beta primer mix was included in a second PCR lasting about 7 to 11 cycles. Each CDR3 protein is one row after TCRdb ran MiXCR on the 5' RACE reads. This repertoire shows 550,000 to 750,000 distinct CDR3 sequences, over 20% found once; its top ten account for 3% to 4.5%. Sequenced sample: blood. The source of these receptors is a man between 65 and 80 years old in good health.

The chain is built from TRBV9 and TRBJ2-5, with 12 bases identical to TRBD2. V lost 4 bases and J lost 2; bases outside the gene matches: 3. This CDR3 comprises 15 residues. From germline, CDR1 is SGDLS and CDR2 YYNGEE. The CDR3 here is CASSMLAGGQETQYF. The CDR3 region has the DNA TGTGCCAGCAGCATGCTAGCGGGAGGGCAAGAGACCCAGTACTTC.

A few counts support this clonotype. The chain couples TRBV28 to TRBJ2-5, with TRBD1 matching over 8 bases. V dropped 7 bases and J dropped 6; count of bases not matched to a gene: 10. The CDR3 has 14 residues. Looked up from germline, CDR1 is MDHEN and CDR2 is SYDVKM. Here the CDR3 DNA reads TGTGCCAGCACCCCATCCGGACAGGGCAAGACCCAGTACTTC. This sequence encodes CASTPSGQGKTQYF.

This clonotype was seen ten or more times. V gene TRBV24-1 combines with J gene TRBJ2-3, with D unclear. The germline CDR1 and CDR2 sequences are KGHDR and SFDVKD. CDR3 length: 13 amino acids. Trimming stripped 3 bases from V and 11 bases from J, with 14 bases between. DNA for the CDR3: TGTGCCACCAGTGATCGAGCCCCCTCTGGGCAGTATTTT. This translates into CATSDRAPSGQYF.

This clonotype occurred a few times. The V and J genes are TRBV4-2 and TRBJ2-4, with no clear D. V shed 3 bases and J shed 7 bases, with 19 bases lying between them. CDR1 and CDR2 (germline): LGHNA, YNFKEQ. CDR3 length equals 16 residues. This CDR3 reads CASSQRPPRGENIQYF. The CDR3 bases are TGTGCCAGCAGCCAGAGGCCCCCCCGCGGAGAGAACATTCAGTACTTC.

This clonotype was detected ten times or more. The CDR3 DNA is TGTGCCATCGCGGGGGGGTATGGCTACACCTTC. Translation: CAIAGGYGYTF. The V and J genes are TRBV10-3 and TRBJ1-2; perhaps TRBD1 as D (5 bases). This CDR3 region has 11 residues. The germline gives CDR1 ENHRY, CDR2 SYGVKD. V was trimmed by 8 bases and J by 5 bases, leaving 9 bases between them.

DNA of the CDR3: TGTGCCAGCAGCTTAGTCGCGGGGGCCTTTGGGAACGAGCAGTACTTC. It yields the protein CASSLVAGAFGNEQYF. The genes are TRBV11-2 and TRBJ2-7, with TRBD2 as a possible D gene (7 bases). Germline V CDR1 and CDR2: SGHAT, FQNNGV. Trimming stripped 1 base from V and 5 bases from J, with 18 bases between. CDR3 length: 16 residues.

In this sample, this clonotype turned up many times. The gene calls are TRBV4-3 and TRBJ2-7; TRBD2 matches 14 bases. This CDR3 comprises 18 residues. Germline CDR1 is LGHNA and CDR2 is YSLEER. Trimming removed 5 bases from V and 0 bases from J; junction bases left unmatched: 9. CDR3 DNA: TGCGCCAGCAGCTACGGGACTAGCGGGAGTTTGGGCTCCTACGAGCAGTACTTC. It encodes CASSYGTSGSLGSYEQYF.

The rearrangement joins TRBV28 to TRBJ2-4, with 7 bases matching TRBD1. CDR1 and CDR2 from the germline V gene are MDHEN and SYDVKM. This CDR3 contains 12 residues. Trimming took 5 bases from V and 15 from J; bases not matched to a gene: 10. CDR3 residues: CASSTQQGSGYF. The CDR3 coding sequence is TGTGCCAGCAGTACCCAACAGGGGTCTGGGTACTTC.

The V and J genes are TRBV5-6 and TRBJ1-2; TRBD1 matches at 9 bases. The junction had 10 bases not matched to a gene; V was cut back by 4 bases and J by 6 bases. The CDR3 covers 15 residues. CDR1 and CDR2 (germline): SGHDT, YYEEEE. CDR3 protein: CASSPDRGWLNGYTF. CDR3 in DNA: TGTGCCAGCAGCCCCGACAGGGGGTGGCTAAATGGCTACACCTTC.

This clonotype was detected only a few times. The rearrangement uses TRBV10-3 and TRBJ1-6, with 10 bases aligning to TRBD1. Looked up from germline, CDR1 is ENHRY and CDR2 is SYGVKD. Unmatched junction bases numbered 4, after V lost 2 bases and J lost 9 bases. The CDR3 spans 15 residues. CDR3 in amino acids: CAISERTGGFSPLHF. The CDR3 DNA reads TGTGCCATCAGTGAGCGGACAGGGGGATTTTCACCCCTCCACTTT.

V gene TRBV7-2 combines with J gene TRBJ2-3, with D hard to call. V lost 1 base, J lost 0 bases, and 11 bases lay in between. Germline V CDR1 and CDR2: SGHTA, FQGNSA. The CDR3 consists of 16 residues. In DNA form, the CDR3 reads TGTGCCAGCAGCTTAGAAGGAGCTCGTAGCACAGATACGCAGTATTTT. Translating gives CASSLEGARSTDTQYF.

This chain links TRBV5-1 with TRBJ2-5; 7 nucleotides match TRBD1. The CDR3 is made up of 16 amino acids. Per the germline V gene, CDR1 is SGHRS and CDR2 is YFSETQ. The trim removed 4 bases at V and 11 bases at J, leaving 20 bases unmatched. The CDR3 nucleotides read TGCGCCAGCAGCCACCGACAGGGCAGTGTTTCGGAAGAGCAGTACTTC. This codes for CASSHRQGSVSEEQYF.

The chain couples TRBV30 to TRBJ2-3; D unresolved. Germline V CDR1 and CDR2: GTSNPN, SVGIG (reference sequence). V was trimmed by 0 bases and J by 2 bases, leaving 9 bases between them. This CDR3 comprises 14 residues. CDR3 amino acids: CAWSVRRTTDTQYF. The CDR3 DNA sequence: TGTGCCTGGAGTGTACGACGGACCACAGATACGCAGTATTTT.

The V and J genes are TRBV20-1 and TRBJ1-1, with 7 positions matching TRBD1. With 1 base clipped from V and 3 bases from J, the junction kept 5 bases outside the gene matches. CDR3 length equals 14 residues. CDR1 is DFQATT, CDR2 SNEGSKA, per germline (reference sequence). CDR3 DNA sequence: TGCAGTGCTAGAGGCAGGGGGTATTACACTGAAGCTTTCTTT. Translation: CSARGRGYYTEAFF.

In its sample, this clonotype was seen a few times. The chain carries TRBV10-3 and TRBJ1-1; a weak D match, TRBD1 (6 bases). Trimming stripped 2 bases from V and 3 bases from J, with 10 bases between. CDR1 is ENHRY, CDR2 SYGVKD, per germline. The CDR3 is 14 amino acids. The CDR3 loop reads CAISETGRHTEAFF. The DNA for the CDR3 is TGTGCCATCAGTGAGACAGGGCGGCACACTGAAGCTTTCTTT.

The chain links TRBV10-3 to TRBJ2-3; no reliable D call. The CDR3 has 12 amino acids. V was trimmed by 2 bases and J by 10 bases, leaving 10 bases between them. CDR1 ENHRY and CDR2 SYGVKD come from the germline V gene. CDR3 DNA: TGTGCCATCAGTGAGCCAATGGTGTCGCAGTATTTT. Translated: CAISEPMVSQYF.

In its sample, this clonotype was seen a few times. The CDR3 loop reads CASSQDEGYGAETQYF. CDR3 bases: TGTGCCAGCAGCCAAGATGAGGGGTACGGGGCAGAGACCCAGTACTTC. V gene TRBV4-2 combines with J gene TRBJ2-5; D may be TRBD1 or TRBD2 (5 bases each). The germline V gene encodes CDR1 LGHNA and CDR2 YNFKEQ. V lost 0 bases to trimming and J lost 4 bases, with 15 bases between them. The CDR3 spans 16 residues.

This chain connects TRBV7-2 to TRBJ2-7; TRBD2 might be the D (5 bases). V was cut by 5 bases and J by 0 bases, with 14 bases left in between. Germline V gene lookup returns CDR1 SGHTA and CDR2 FQGNSA. This CDR3 is 15 amino acids long. The CDR3 sequence is CASSRTLTISYEQYF. The DNA of the CDR3 is TGTGCCAGCAGCCGGACTTTGACAATCTCCTACGAGCAGTACTTC.

This clonotype came up a few times. This sequence joins TRBV9 and TRBJ1-1; D ambiguous. This CDR3 has 13 amino acids. Germline V lookup: CDR1 SGDLS, CDR2 YYNGEE. Trimming shortened V by 3 bases and J by 5 bases, and 11 bases separated the two germline ends. The CDR3 protein is CASSAAGGTEAFF. The CDR3 coding sequence is TGTGCCAGCAGCGCCGCCGGAGGGACTGAAGCTTTCTTT.

This clonotype was counted only a few times. The chain joins TRBV20-1 to TRBJ2-7; 11 nucleotides agree with TRBD2. The V gene's germline CDR1 is DFQATT and CDR2 SNEGSKA (reference sequence). This CDR3 contains 14 residues. The V and J ends lost 7 bases and 0 bases, in that order; junction bases with no gene match: 5. CDR3 coding DNA: TGCAGTGGGACTAGCGGGTTTTACTCCTACGAGCAGTACTTC. The encoded protein is CSGTSGFYSYEQYF.

In its sample, this clonotype was seen a few times. The CDR3 DNA sequence: TGTGCCAGCAGTTACTCGCCAACTCAAGAGACCCAGTACTTC. Its protein is CASSYSPTQETQYF. V usage is TRBV6-5 and J usage is TRBJ2-5; D unclear. Germline CDR1 MNHEY, CDR2 SVGAGI. CDR3 length equals 14 residues. V was pared by 0 bases and J by 2 bases, with 7 bases between.

V gene TRBV7-8 combines with J gene TRBJ2-5, with 7 bases fitting TRBD2. The DNA matches TRBJ2-7 better at its end, which makes the J call doubtful. Germline V gene data show CDR1 as SGHVS and CDR2 as FQNEAQ. The CDR3 contains 16 residues. The CDR3 sequence: CASSPESKGGSYEQYF. In DNA form, the CDR3 reads TGTGCCAGCAGCCCAGAAAGTAAGGGAGGGTCCTACGAGCAGTACTTC.

This rearrangement joins TRBV28 to TRBJ2-2; 7 positions match TRBD2. V lost 8 bases, J lost 1 base, and 7 bases stayed unmatched. CDR1 MDHEN and CDR2 SYDVKM come from the germline V gene. The CDR3 extends over 15 amino acids. The CDR3 sequence: CASGLTGGNTGELFF. The CDR3 nucleotides are TGTGCCAGCGGACTAACGGGAGGGAACACCGGGGAGCTGTTTTTT.

There are a few counts of this clonotype. The chain couples TRBV6-2 or TRBV6-3 to TRBJ1-1; no reliable D call. V shed 7 bases and J shed 3 bases, with 21 bases lying between them. Germline loops: CDR1 MNHEY, CDR2 SVGEGT. CDR3 size: 16 residues. The CDR3 spells CASKGLPVLIDTEAFF. The CDR3 DNA reads TGTGCCAGCAAGGGTCTCCCGGTCTTAATCGACACTGAAGCTTTCTTT.